Listed here is a single T cell receptor (beta chain). In the authors' workflow: Amplification with reference gene primers provided the estimates of nucleated cell counts. Profiling relied on immunoSEQ multiplex PCR, and the TCRdb table lists in-frame clones only, not all of them. That table furnishes V, J and clone size, whereas the DNA furnished D and trimming. The sample holds about 120,000 clones, more than 65% seen once. This record belongs to a study of blood T cell repertoires in COVID-19. This TCR derives from a man aged 50-60 years with acute or convalescent COVID-19. The sequenced sample was peripheral blood.

CDR3 in amino acids: CASSRVNTDTQYF. In nucleotides, the CDR3 is TGTGCCAGCAGCCGGGTTAATACAGATACGCAGTATTTT. The chain couples TRBV5-6 to TRBJ2-3; D is unclear. V was clipped by 4 bases and J by 3 bases, with 9 bases between them. CDR1 and CDR2 (germline): SGHDT, YYEEEE. The CDR3 totals 13 residues. Drawing the rest from reference TRBV5-6 and TRBJ2-3, the complete variable domain is DAGVTQSPTHLIKTRGQQVTLRCSPKSGHDTVSWYQQALGQGPQFIFQYYEEEERQRGNFPDRFSGHQFPNYSSELNVNALLLGDSALYLCASSRVNTDTQYFGPGTRLTVL.